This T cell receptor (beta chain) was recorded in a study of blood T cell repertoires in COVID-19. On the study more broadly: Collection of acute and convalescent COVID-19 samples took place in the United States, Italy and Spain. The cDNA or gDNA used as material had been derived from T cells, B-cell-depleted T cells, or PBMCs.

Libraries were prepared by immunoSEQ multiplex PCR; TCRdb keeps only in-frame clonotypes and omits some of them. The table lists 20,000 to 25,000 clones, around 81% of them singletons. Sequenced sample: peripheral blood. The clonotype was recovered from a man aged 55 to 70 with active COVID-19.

The CDR3 protein is CASSLRNRVWGAESYEQYF. DNA for the CDR3: TGTGCCAGCAGCTTACGGAACAGGGTTTGGGGAGCGGAGTCCTACGAGCAGTACTTC. The genes are TRBV5-4 and TRBJ2-7; possibly TRBD1 for D (6 bases). This CDR3 is 19 amino acids long. Trimming pared 2 bases from V and 1 base from J, leaving 25 bases between. The germline CDR1 and CDR2 sequences are SGHNT and YYREEE (reference sequence).